Below, 26 T cell receptor beta chains from the same sample are listed, as sequenced in a study of breast tumors, draining lymph nodes, adjacent tissues. Samples came from axillary lymph nodes draining the breast cancer. Each CDR3 protein is one row after TCRdb ran MiXCR on the multiplex PCR reads. The sample lists about 89,000 distinct CDR3 sequences; approximately 30% were seen once. Sequencing was carried out using axillary lymph node tissue. These receptors originate from a female donor with breast cancer. Some clones in this sample may be carry-over from other donors' samples.

The table lists this clonotype with many counts. This could be a read error, since a much larger clone is one nucleotide away. The chain has TRBV13 and TRBJ2-1; TRBD2 aligns across 10 bases. The CDR3 is made up of 16 amino acids. Germline V lookup: CDR1 PRHDT, CDR2 FYEKMQ (reference sequence). V shed 5 bases and J 7 bases; nucleotides not matched to a gene: 11. This chain's CDR3 is CASSPPSGRGKNEQFF. In DNA form, the CDR3 reads TGTGCCAGCAGCCCCCCTAGCGGGAGAGGTAAAAATGAGCAGTTCTTC.

The chain has TRBV12-3 or TRBV12-4 and TRBJ2-1, with TRBD1 identical over 9 bases. The CDR3 spans 14 residues. With 7 bases clipped from V and 1 base from J, the junction kept 2 bases outside the gene matches. The CDR3 sequence: CASTGTGSYNEQFF. CDR3 DNA: TGTGCCAGCACCGGGACAGGGTCCTACAATGAGCAGTTCTTC.

In this sample, this clonotype turned up a few times. Being one base from a much bigger clone, this may be a read error. The V call is TRBV9, the J call TRBJ2-1, with unresolved D. The CDR3 has 15 amino acids. Germline CDR1 SGDLS, CDR2 YYNGEE. The CDR3 DNA reads as TGTGCCAGCAGCGACGGACCAGCCTCCTACAATGAGCCGTTCTTC. This codes for CASSDGPASYNEPFF.

This clonotype has at least ten counts. The chain is built from TRBV5-1 and TRBJ1-6; a possible D gene is TRBD1 (5 bases). There are 15 residues in the CDR3. Trimming took 4 bases from V and 10 from J, leaving 18 bases between them. Germline V lookup: CDR1 SGHRS, CDR2 YFSETQ. In DNA form, the CDR3 reads TGCGCCAGCAGCCCGGATGGGGCAGAGGGGTCACCCCTCCACTTT. It is translated as CASSPDGAEGSPLHF.

This clonotype was seen at least ten times. The chain uses TRBV5-1 and TRBJ2-1, with TRBD2 matching over 10 bases. With V trimmed by 4 bases and J by 2 bases, 12 bases remained unmatched. The CDR3 contains 18 residues. The germline CDR1 and CDR2 sequences are SGHRS and YFSETQ. CDR3 amino acids: CASSRGQLAGGPYNEQFF. The CDR3 coding sequence is TGCGCCAGCAGCCGTGGCCAATTAGCGGGAGGCCCCTACAATGAGCAGTTCTTC.

This clonotype was picked up many times. This chain joins TRBV6-2 or TRBV6-3 and TRBJ1-2; no definite D call. The CDR3 has 15 amino acids. Germline loops: CDR1 MNHEY, CDR2 SVGEGT. Trimming took off 6 bases at V and 8 bases at J, with 22 bases between the two ends. DNA of the CDR3: TGTGCCAGCAGAGAATCGGGCGCAGCTTTGGAAGGCTACACCTTC. Translating it yields CASRESGAALEGYTF.

This clonotype was seen ten or more times. The rearrangement uses TRBV4-2 and TRBJ1-2; maybe TRBD1 (5 bases). There are 15 residues in the CDR3. Germline assignment: CDR1 LGHNA and CDR2 YNFKEQ. Between the trimmed V and J ends, which lost 3 bases and 3 bases, there was a span of 14 bases. CDR3 coding DNA: TGTGCCAGCAGCCAGGGCGGGGGTAAAGACTATGGCTACACCTTC. Protein sequence: CASSQGGGKDYGYTF.

The sample holds many counts of this clonotype. The V call is TRBV5-1, the J call TRBJ2-3; 8 bases align to TRBD2. This CDR3 spans 14 amino acids. V trimming: 5 bases; J trimming: 2 bases; junction bases outside the gene matches: 4. The germline V gene encodes CDR1 SGHRS and CDR2 YFSETQ. The DNA for the CDR3 is TGCGCCAGCAGGGAGACTAGCGACACAGATACGCAGTATTTT. This codes for CASRETSDTDTQYF. The full variable domain, completed using reference TRBV5-1 and TRBJ2-3, is KAGVTQTPRYLIKTRGQQVTLSCSPISGHRSVSWYQQTPGQGLQFLFEYFSETQRNKGNFPGRFSGRQFSNSRSEMNVSTLELGDSALYLCASRETSDTDTQYFGPGTRLTVL.

The V call is TRBV28, the J call TRBJ2-1, with D uncertain. The CDR3 is 11 amino acids. Germline V lookup: CDR1 MDHEN, CDR2 SYDVKM. Trimming left V 7 bases short and J 3 bases short, with 4 bases between. The CDR3 nucleotides are TGTGCCAGCACCCTCTACAATGAGCAGTTCTTC. Its protein product is CASTLYNEQFF.

This clonotype came up many times. The chain recombines TRBV2 with TRBJ1-5, with D possibly being TRBD1 (5 bases). The CDR3 length is 13 residues. The V gene lost 7 bases and the J gene lost 7 bases, with 14 bases spanning the gap. Germline V gene data show CDR1 as SNHLY and CDR2 as FYNNEI. CDR3 in DNA: TGTGCCAGCACCGGGGGGGGTATGCAGCCCCAGCATTTT. This encodes CASTGGGMQPQHF.

Many counts were recorded for this clonotype. V and J are TRBV20-1 and TRBJ1-2; 9 nucleotides align to TRBD1. Germline V gene lookup returns CDR1 DFQATT and CDR2 SNEGSKA (reference sequence). This CDR3 has 14 amino acids. After removal of 3 bases from V and 4 bases from J, the junction contained 6 bases not matched to a gene. The CDR3 sequence: CSASGTGIPYGYTF. CDR3 coding DNA: TGCAGTGCTAGTGGGACAGGGATCCCCTATGGCTACACCTTC.

This clonotype showed up just a few times. The V call is TRBV18, the J call TRBJ1-1; 7 bases align to TRBD1. This CDR3 is 13 amino acids long. The germline gives CDR1 KGHSH, CDR2 LQKENI. The V and J ends lost 6 bases and 7 bases, in that order; junction bases with no gene match: 8. The CDR3 loop reads CASSPTTGVEAFF. Written as DNA, the CDR3 is TGTGCCAGCTCCCCCACTACAGGGGTTGAAGCTTTCTTT.

This clonotype has a count of ten or more. The genes are TRBV11-1 and TRBJ2-2, with no clear D. Trimming removed 5 bases at V and 1 base at J, with 5 bases between. The CDR3 runs 13 residues. The germline CDR1 and CDR2 sequences are SGHAT and FQDESV (reference sequence). CDR3 bases: TGTGCCAGCAGCCCAAGGAACACCGGGGAGCTGTTTTTT. Translation: CASSPRNTGELFF.

The table lists this clonotype with many counts. This sequence joins TRBV7-2 and TRBJ1-6, with a weak D call TRBD1 (6 bases). The germline V and J ends were trimmed by 5 bases and 13 bases, with 12 bases remaining between them. CDR1 and CDR2 (germline): SGHTA, FQGNSA. The CDR3 spans 12 residues. The CDR3 loop is CASSHVGAPLHF. The CDR3 DNA reads as TGTGCCAGCAGCCACGTGGGGGCGCCCCTCCACTTT.

This clonotype was observed many times. A much more abundant neighbour one base away suggests this may be a read error. V is TRBV20-1 and J is TRBJ2-6; possibly TRBD2 for D (5 bases). The CDR3 sequence is 16 residues long. Looked up from germline, CDR1 is DFQATT and CDR2 is SNEGSKA (reference sequence). CDR3 sequence (DNA): TGCAGTGCTAGGAGGGTCCTCAACTCTGCGGCCAACGTCCTGACTTTC. Its protein is CSARRVLNSAANVLTF.

This clonotype was counted many times. A much larger clone sits a single nucleotide away, making a read error possible. The chain combines TRBV9 with TRBJ2-5, with 8 bases matching TRBD1. The CDR3 loop spans 14 amino acids. CDR1 SGDLS and CDR2 YYNGEE come from the germline V gene. The CDR3 loop is CASSVEDRAETQSF. The CDR3 DNA is TGTGCCAGCAGCGTAGAGGACAGGGCGGAGACCCAGTCCTTC.

Turning to this clonotype: One base away lies a much larger clone, so this may be a sequencing read error. The chain employs TRBV20-1 and TRBJ2-5; D is unresolved. Per the germline V gene, CDR1 is DFQATT and CDR2 is SNEGSKA (reference sequence). Trimming removed 6 bases from V and 13 bases from J, with 21 bases in between. This CDR3 comprises 12 residues. CDR3 nucleotides: TGCAGTGCAAAATATCCTGCTTTGGCCCCGTACTTC. This sequence encodes CSAKYPALAPYF.

For this clonotype: Given a much more abundant clone one base away, this may be a read error. The chain couples TRBV4-3 to TRBJ2-7, with TRBD1 matching 9 bases. The CDR3 totals 19 residues. Germline CDR1 LGHNA, CDR2 YSLEER. Losses at the gene ends were 1 base for V and 3 bases for J; bases not matched to a gene: 16. The CDR3: CASSQVAHSPGQGDYEQYF. DNA for the CDR3: TGCGCCAGCAGCCAAGTAGCTCACAGTCCGGGACAGGGCGACTACGAGCAGTACTTC.

This clonotype has at least ten counts. The V and J genes are TRBV7-3 and TRBJ2-5; the match to TRBD1 covers 11 bases. The V segment lost 5 bases and the J segment 1 base; nucleotides outside the gene matches: 9. The CDR3 sequence is 17 residues long. Looked up from germline, CDR1 is SGHTA and CDR2 is FQGTGA. CDR3 amino acids: CASSQGQGAIAQETQYF. Written as DNA, the CDR3 is TGTGCCAGCAGCCAAGGACAGGGGGCGATAGCCCAAGAGACCCAGTACTTC. Looking up the rest from reference TRBV7-3 and TRBJ2-5 gives the full variable domain: GAGVSQTPSNKVTEKGKYVELRCDPISGHTALYWYRQSLGQGPEFLIYFQGTGAADDSGLPNDRFFAVRPEGSVSTLKIQRTERGDSAVYLCASSQGQGAIAQETQYFGPGTRLLVL.

This chain connects TRBV9 to TRBJ2-7, with unresolved D. Trimming pared 2 bases from V and 0 bases from J, leaving 18 bases between. The CDR3 is 17 amino acids. CDR1 and CDR2 (germline): SGDLS, YYNGEE. The CDR3 nucleotides read TGTGCCAGCAGCGTTGCAGCAGGTCAGACTTTCTCCTACGAGCAGTACTTC. It yields the protein CASSVAAGQTFSYEQYF.

In its sample, this clonotype was seen many times. The V and J genes are TRBV7-9 and TRBJ2-1, with no clear D. The CDR3 runs to 12 residues. Germline-derived CDR1 and CDR2 are SEHNR and FQNEAQ (reference sequence). V was cut by 3 bases and J by 8 bases, with 8 bases left in between. CDR3 sequence (DNA): TGTGCCAGCAGCTTCTCGGGCGATGAGCAGTTCTTC. It translates to CASSFSGDEQFF.

In this sample, this clonotype turned up many times. The genes are TRBV7-2 and TRBJ1-1, with 7 bases matching TRBD1. Germline CDR1 reads SGHTA; CDR2 reads FQGNSA. The CDR3 has 15 amino acids. Trimming took 5 bases from V and 2 from J; bases not matched to a gene: 8. Here the CDR3 reads CASSTRDRHNTEAFF. CDR3 nucleotide sequence: TGTGCCAGCAGCACCCGGGACAGACATAACACTGAAGCTTTCTTT.

This clonotype has a count of ten or more. This rearrangement joins TRBV9 to TRBJ2-7, with D possibly matching TRBD1 (7 bases). The germline V gene has CDR1 SGDLS and CDR2 YYNGEE. V was trimmed by 3 bases and J by 5 bases, leaving 12 bases between them. This CDR3 spans 13 amino acids. For the CDR3, the DNA is TGTGCCAGCAGCGGCGGGACAGTCCACGAGCAGTACTTC. Its translation is CASSGGTVHEQYF. Looking up the rest from reference TRBV9 and TRBJ2-7 gives the full variable domain: DSGVTQTPKHLITATGQRVTLRCSPRSGDLSVYWYQQSLDQGLQFLIQYYNGEERAKGNILERFSAQQFPDLHSELNLSSLELGDSALYFCASSGGTVHEQYFGPGTRLTVT.

The table lists this clonotype with many counts. V gene TRBV11-2 combines with J gene TRBJ2-2; D unclear. The V end lost 6 bases, the J end lost 0 bases, and 11 bases lay between the germline ends. The CDR3 loop spans 15 amino acids. Germline CDR1 is SGHAT and CDR2 is FQNNGV. CDR3 protein: CASRLTRTNTGELFF. The DNA for the CDR3 is TGTGCCAGCAGGCTGACACGCACGAACACCGGGGAGCTGTTTTTT.

The chain links TRBV11-2 to TRBJ1-6; D is ambiguous. The ends were cut back, 5 bases at V and 10 bases at J, with 15 bases in the middle. CDR3 length: 14 amino acids. The germline gives CDR1 SGHAT, CDR2 FQNNGV. The CDR3 protein is CASSPILPTSPLHF. CDR3 nucleotides: TGTGCCAGCAGCCCGATACTCCCTACCTCACCCCTCCACTTT.

Concerning this clonotype: A read error may explain this, as a much larger clone is one base away. This chain joins TRBV6-2 or TRBV6-3 and TRBJ2-7; TRBD2 aligns across 9 bases. The junction had 5 bases not matched to a gene; V was cut back by 6 bases and J by 5 bases. The CDR3 loop spans 13 amino acids. Per the germline V gene, CDR1 is MNHEY and CDR2 is SVGEGT. CDR3 sequence: CASRGTSHHEQYF. In DNA form, the CDR3 reads TGTGCCAGCAGGGGGACTAGCCACCACGAGCAGTACTTC.